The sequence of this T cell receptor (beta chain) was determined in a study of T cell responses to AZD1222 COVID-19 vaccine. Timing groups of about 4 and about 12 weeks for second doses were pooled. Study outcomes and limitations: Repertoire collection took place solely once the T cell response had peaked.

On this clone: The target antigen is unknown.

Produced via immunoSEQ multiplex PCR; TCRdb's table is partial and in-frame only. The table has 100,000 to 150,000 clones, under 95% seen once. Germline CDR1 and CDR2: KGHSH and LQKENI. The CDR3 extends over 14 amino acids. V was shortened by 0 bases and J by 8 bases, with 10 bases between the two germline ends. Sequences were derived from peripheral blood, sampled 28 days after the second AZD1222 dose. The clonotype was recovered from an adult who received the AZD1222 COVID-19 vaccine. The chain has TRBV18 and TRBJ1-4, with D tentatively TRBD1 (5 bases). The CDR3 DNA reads TGTGCCAGCTCACCACCGGTGGGACGGGAAAAACTGTTTTTT. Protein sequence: CASSPPVGREKLFF.